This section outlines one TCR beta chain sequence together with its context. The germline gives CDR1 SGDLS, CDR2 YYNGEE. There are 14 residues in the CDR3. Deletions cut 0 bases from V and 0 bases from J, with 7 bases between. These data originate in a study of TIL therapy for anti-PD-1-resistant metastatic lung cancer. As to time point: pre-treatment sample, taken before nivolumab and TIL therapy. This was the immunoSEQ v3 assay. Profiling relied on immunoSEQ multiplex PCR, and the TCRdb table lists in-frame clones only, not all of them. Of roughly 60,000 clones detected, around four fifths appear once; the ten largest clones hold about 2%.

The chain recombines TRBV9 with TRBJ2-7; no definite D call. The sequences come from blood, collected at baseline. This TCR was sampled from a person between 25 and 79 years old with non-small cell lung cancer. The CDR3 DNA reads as TGTGCCAGCAGCGTAGAGGGCAGCTCCTACGAGCAGTACTTC. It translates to CASSVEGSSYEQYF.